Each of the 16 T cell receptor beta chains below was sequenced from the same sample in a study of cytomegalovirus exposure and HLA in healthy donors. PCR used 60 Vbeta primers and 13 Jbeta primers. Method: immunoSEQ multiplex PCR; TCRdb's copy keeps in-frame clones and lacks some. The sample includes some 150,000 clones, more than 65% of them seen just once. Sequencing was carried out using PBMCs. Receptor source: a woman between 50 and 59 years old in good health and CMV-seronegative.

The genes are TRBV5-4 and TRBJ1-2, with TRBD1 as a possible D gene (5 bases). Germline loops: CDR1 SGHNT, CDR2 YYREEE (reference sequence). Trimming removed 4 bases at V and 3 bases at J, with 13 bases between. The CDR3 runs to 14 residues. CDR3 nucleotide sequence: TGTGCCAGCAGCAATATAGGGGCCTACTATGGCTACACCTTC. Its protein is CASSNIGAYYGYTF. The variable domain in full, completed from reference TRBV5-4 and TRBJ1-2, reads ETGVTQSPTHLIKTRGQQVTLRCSSQSGHNTVSWYQQALGQGPQFIFQYYREEENGRGNFPPRFSGLQFPNYSSELNVNALELDDSALYLCASSNIGAYYGYTFGSGTRLTVV.

The rearrangement uses TRBV4-1 and TRBJ1-2; tentative D call: TRBD1 (5 bases). CDR1 is MGHRA, CDR2 YSYEKL, per germline. CDR3 size: 17 residues. The V and J ends lost 1 base and 1 base respectively, with 16 bases between them. The CDR3 sequence: CASSQVGRGTLNYGYTF. CDR3 DNA: TGCGCCAGCAGCCAAGTTGGCCGGGGGACCCTTAACTATGGCTACACCTTC.

The chain's CDR3 is CASSSGGFPSSYNEQFF. Here the CDR3 DNA reads TGTGCCAGCTCTTCAGGGGGTTTCCCAAGCTCCTACAATGAGCAGTTCTTC. The rearrangement uses TRBV28 and TRBJ2-1; TRBD1 aligns across 7 bases. Germline CDR1 and CDR2: MDHEN and SYDVKM. Trimming cost V 8 bases and J 0 bases; bases outside gene matches: 13. The CDR3 loop spans 17 amino acids.

This chain connects TRBV5-1 to TRBJ2-3; 13 bases align to TRBD2. Germline V gene data show CDR1 as SGHRS and CDR2 as YFSETQ. The CDR3 runs to 21 residues. V shed 1 base, J shed 4 bases, and the junction held 18 bases outside the gene matches. The CDR3 here is CASSLWTRLAGGPGGADTQYF. CDR3 coding DNA: TGCGCCAGCAGCTTGTGGACCCGACTAGCGGGAGGACCCGGAGGTGCAGATACGCAGTATTTT. Supplemented by reference TRBV5-1 and TRBJ2-3, the full variable domain reads KAGVTQTPRYLIKTRGQQVTLSCSPISGHRSVSWYQQTPGQGLQFLFEYFSETQRNKGNFPGRFSGRQFSNSRSEMNVSTLELGDSALYLCASSLWTRLAGGPGGADTQYFGPGTRLTVL.

The J gene is TRBJ2-5, the V gene TRBV5-1, with a tentative D call TRBD2 (5 bases). The CDR3 consists of 14 residues. CDR1 and CDR2 (germline): SGHRS, YFSETQ. Trimming took off 2 bases at V and 5 bases at J, with 13 bases between the two ends. The CDR3 DNA reads TGCGCCAGCAGCTTAGGAGGCCCGGGGGAGACCCAGTACTTC. This encodes CASSLGGPGETQYF.

The gene calls are TRBV25-1 and TRBJ1-5, with D unresolved. This CDR3 spans 12 amino acids. Germline lookup yields CDR1 MGHDK and CDR2 SYGVNS. V was cut by 3 bases and J by 7 bases, with 7 bases left in between. The CDR3 region is CASSDREQPQHF. The DNA of the CDR3 is TGTGCCAGCAGTGACCGGGAGCAGCCCCAGCATTTT.

Of note for this clone: The junction does not match germline at one end; this may be a read error. This sample includes further DNA sequences coding for the same CDR3. The gene calls are TRBV10-1 and TRBJ1-1; D ambiguous. The CDR3 totals 15 residues. Germline V gives CDR1 WNHNN, CDR2 SYGVQD (reference sequence). The CDR3 sequence: CASSESRTGGTEAFF. The CDR3 nucleotides are TGCGCCAGCAGCGAGTCTAGGACGGGAGGCACTGAAGCTTTCTTT.

In this sample, this clone turned up once. The chain joins TRBV5-3 to TRBJ1-1; 8 positions agree with TRBD1. TRBV5-3 is an ORF for which the function is uncertain. This CDR3 region has 17 residues. The ends lost 4 bases at V and 0 bases at J; junction bases unmatched: 11. CDR3 nucleotide sequence: TGTGCCAGAAGCATGACAGGGGAGGAACAACTGAACACTGAAGCTTTCTTT. Protein: CARSMTGEEQLNTEAFF.

This chain uses TRBV5-6 with TRBJ1-2, with D uncertain. The CDR3 covers 15 residues. V lost 6 bases and J lost 7, with 22 bases in between. Germline V gene lookup returns CDR1 SGHDT and CDR2 YYEEEE. This CDR3 reads CASTTGSLGGGGYTF. The DNA for the CDR3 is TGTGCCAGCACCACGGGCTCTCTCGGAGGCGGTGGCTACACCTTC.

The chain recombines TRBV11-2 with TRBJ1-2; a possible D gene is TRBD1 (5 bases). The CDR3 spans 17 residues. Trimming stripped 3 bases from V and 2 bases from J, with 19 bases between. Germline V CDR1 and CDR2: SGHAT, FQNNGV. The CDR3 sequence: CASSFSLGTGANYGYTF. The CDR3 nucleotides read TGTGCCAGCAGCTTCTCTTTAGGTACAGGAGCAAACTATGGCTACACCTTC.

The chain combines TRBV19 with TRBJ2-1; 10 positions agree with TRBD2. The length of the CDR3 is 18 residues. In germline, CDR1 is LNHDA, CDR2 SQIVND (reference sequence). The V and J ends lost 5 bases and 0 bases, in that order; junction bases with no gene match: 10. CDR3 bases: TGTGCCAGTAGTCTCGGAGCGGGAGGGGGGCACTCCTACAATGAGCAGTTCTTC. This codes for CASSLGAGGGHSYNEQFF.

A few counts support this clone. V gene TRBV10-1 combines with J gene TRBJ1-3, with TRBD1 identical over 7 bases. The V and J ends lost 8 bases and 7 bases, in that order; junction bases with no gene match: 17. The V gene's germline CDR1 is WNHNN and CDR2 SYGVQD (reference sequence). This CDR3 is 16 amino acids long. The CDR3 DNA follows: TGCGCCAGCGGCGTCAGGGGGTGGATAATAGGGAACACCATATATTTT. This gives the protein CASGVRGWIIGNTIYF.

The chain combines TRBV11-3 with TRBJ2-2; 9 positions agree with TRBD1. Germline V gene sequence: CDR1 SGHNT, CDR2 YENEEA. J was trimmed by 1 base and V by 0 bases; bases with no gene match: 6. This CDR3 is built from 18 residues. DNA of the CDR3: TGTGCCAGCAGCTTAGACGTTTGGGGACAGGGGAACACCGGGGAGCTGTTTTTT. Its translation is CASSLDVWGQGNTGELFF.

This clone turned up a few times. V is TRBV6-5 and J is TRBJ1-1; 7 nucleotides align to TRBD1. Germline trimming cut 4 bases from V and 7 bases from J; bases unmatched to any gene: 6. CDR3 size: 13 residues. Germline lookup yields CDR1 MNHEY and CDR2 SVGAGI. The CDR3 is CASSSPWTGEAFF. In DNA, the CDR3 is TGTGCCAGCAGTTCCCCGTGGACAGGTGAAGCTTTCTTT.

The rearrangement uses TRBV4-2 and TRBJ2-4, with 7 bases matching TRBD1. The V segment lost 1 base and the J segment 15 bases; nucleotides outside the gene matches: 6. Germline V gene lookup returns CDR1 LGHNA and CDR2 YNFKEQ. The CDR3 is 12 amino acids. The DNA of the CDR3 is TGTGCCAGCAGCCAAGTCCAGGGGGTACCGTACTTC. It codes for CASSQVQGVPYF.

Only one count was recorded for this clone. This chain uses TRBV4-2 with TRBJ1-2; 7 bases match TRBD1. CDR1 and CDR2 from the germline V gene are LGHNA and YNFKEQ. The CDR3 totals 16 residues. The ends lost 3 bases at V and 7 bases at J; junction bases unmatched: 14. The CDR3 DNA reads TGTGCCAGCAGCCACAGTCTGGAAGCAGGGGGATCTGGCTACACCTTC. Protein: CASSHSLEAGGSGYTF.